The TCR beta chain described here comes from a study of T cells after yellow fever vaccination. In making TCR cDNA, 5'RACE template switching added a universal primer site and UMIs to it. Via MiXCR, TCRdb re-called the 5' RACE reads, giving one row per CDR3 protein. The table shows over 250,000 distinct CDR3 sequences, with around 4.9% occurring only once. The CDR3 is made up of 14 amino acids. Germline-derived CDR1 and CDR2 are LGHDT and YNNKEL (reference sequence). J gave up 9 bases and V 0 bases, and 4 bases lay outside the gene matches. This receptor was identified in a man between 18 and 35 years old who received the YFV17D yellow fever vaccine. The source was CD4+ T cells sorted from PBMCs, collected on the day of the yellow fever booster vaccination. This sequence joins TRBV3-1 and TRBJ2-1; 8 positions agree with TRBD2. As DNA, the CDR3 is TGTGCCAGCAGCCAAGACGGGGGGGTTGGTGAGCAGTTCTTC. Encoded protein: CASSQDGGVGEQFF.